These 2 T cell receptor beta chains were sequenced from one sample in a study of blood T cell repertoires in COVID-19. The assay was immunoSEQ multiplex PCR, and TCRdb's table has in-frame clones only and misses some. The table has tens of thousands of clones, roughly 88% seen once. Sequencing was performed on peripheral blood. The source of these receptors is a woman older than 75 with COVID-19, enrolled during active disease.

The chain carries TRBV6-5 and TRBJ2-1; TRBD2 matches at 7 bases. Per germline, CDR1 MNHEY and CDR2 SVGAGI. The V and J ends lost 6 bases and 6 bases, in that order; junction bases with no gene match: 8. The CDR3 totals 14 residues. CDR3 amino acids: CASRHWRELNEQFF. DNA of the CDR3: TGTGCCAGCAGGCACTGGCGGGAGCTCAATGAGCAGTTCTTC.

J is TRBJ1-2 and V is TRBV19; D is unclear. The CDR3 extends over 12 amino acids. Germline CDR1 reads LNHDA; CDR2 reads SQIVND (reference sequence). The V end was cut by 10 bases, the J end by 3 bases, with 12 bases between. The CDR3 DNA reads as TGTGCCACCTCCGAACTCGACTATGGCTACACCTTC. Translated: CATSELDYGYTF.